These T cell receptor beta chains were read from a single sample in a study of early T cells in non-severe SARS-CoV-2 infection. TCRdb re-derived calls from the 5' RACE reads in MiXCR, one entry per CDR3 protein. The sample contains approximately 79,000 distinct CDR3 sequences, roughly 13% of which appear only once. The sequenced sample consisted of whole blood. Receptor source: an adult who was a healthcare worker with PCR-confirmed SARS-CoV-2 infection or an uninfected control (not recorded which). Each CDR3 is given with its conserved first and last residue. D genes are given only for firm matches. Some rows have no size entry. The others give once, few or many, or a class for an expanded clone.

d_gene: .; j_gene: TRBJ2-5; v_gene: TRBV29-1; abundance: .; CDR3aa: CSVDGGAEETQYF; CDR3nt: TGCAGCGTTGATGGCGGGGCGGAAGAGACCCAGTACTTC
d_gene: TRBD2; j_gene: TRBJ2-2; v_gene: TRBV6-5; abundance: many; CDR3aa: CASRGLANTGELFF; CDR3nt: TGTGCCAGCAGGGGACTAGCGAACACCGGGGAGCTGTTTTTT
d_gene: TRBD1; j_gene: TRBJ1-1; v_gene: TRBV2; abundance: many; CDR3aa: CASSPGQGSPEAFF; CDR3nt: TGTGCCAGCAGTCCGGGACAGGGGTCCCCTGAAGCTTTCTTT
d_gene: .; j_gene: TRBJ2-7; v_gene: TRBV10-3; abundance: .; CDR3aa: CAITLAGDSSYEQYF; CDR3nt: TGTGCCATCACCCTAGCCGGAGATAGCTCCTACGAGCAGTACTTC
d_gene: TRBD2; j_gene: TRBJ2-5; v_gene: TRBV6-2/TRBV6-3; abundance: few; CDR3aa: CASSPPGLAAYQETQYF; CDR3nt: TGTGCCAGCAGTCCTCCGGGACTAGCGGCGTACCAAGAGACCCAGTACTTC
d_gene: .; j_gene: TRBJ2-5; v_gene: TRBV5-1; abundance: few; CDR3aa: CASSNGRGKQETQYF; CDR3nt: TGCGCCAGCAGCAACGGACGGGGAAAACAAGAGACCCAGTACTTC
d_gene: .; j_gene: TRBJ2-2; v_gene: TRBV24-1; abundance: many; CDR3aa: CATSDNRRTAANTGELFF; CDR3nt: TGTGCCACCAGTGACAATCGTCGGACAGCAGCGAACACCGGGGAGCTGTTTTTT
d_gene: .; j_gene: TRBJ2-7; v_gene: TRBV6-4; abundance: .; CDR3aa: CATNRVANSFSYEQYF; CDR3nt: TGTGCCACCAACAGGGTAGCGAACTCCTTCTCCTACGAGCAGTACTTC
d_gene: TRBD2; j_gene: TRBJ2-1; v_gene: TRBV7-3; abundance: few; CDR3aa: CASSSRSGGGDEQFF; CDR3nt: TGTGCCAGCAGCTCCCGGAGCGGGGGAGGGGATGAGCAGTTCTTC
d_gene: .; j_gene: TRBJ1-2; v_gene: TRBV9; abundance: few; CDR3aa: CASSVDLDLLYGYTF; CDR3nt: TGTGCCAGCAGCGTAGACTTGGACCTGCTATATGGCTACACCTTC